Below are 26 T cell receptor beta chains sequenced from a single sample in a study of blood T cell repertoires in COVID-19 (TCRdb year 2020). Library generation was performed with the immunoSEQ multiplex PCR assay. The table comes from immuneACCESS by way of TCRdb, which keeps in-frame sequences with V and J called. Part of the clones is missing from these tables; in studies checked, under half for an unresolved V gene and the rest for unknown reasons. Recorded for this sample are 150,000 to 200,000 clones; around 89% of them occurred a single time. The ten largest clones capture approximately 24% of the sample. Sequencing used peripheral blood. All receptors derive from a man in his 60s with acute or convalescent COVID-19.

This clone was counted a few times. The gene calls are TRBV3-1 (or the pseudogene TRBV3-2) and TRBJ1-6, with 7 positions matching TRBD1. The CDR3 is 15 amino acids. V gave up 4 bases and J gave up 8 bases; unmatched junction bases: 8. Germline V lookup: CDR1 LGHDT, CDR2 YNNKEL (reference sequence). This CDR3 is CASSRQGQGDSPLHF. The CDR3 DNA is TGTGCCAGCAGCCGACAAGGGCAGGGGGATTCACCCCTCCACTTT.

This clone appeared a single time. This chain links TRBV6-6 with TRBJ2-7; 9 bases map to TRBD2. Germline-derived CDR1 and CDR2 are MNHNY and SVGAGI (reference sequence). Trimming took 4 bases from V and 4 from J; bases not matched to a gene: 5. The CDR3 runs 14 residues. The CDR3: CASSFSGSRYEQYF. CDR3 in DNA: TGTGCCAGCAGTTTTAGCGGGAGTAGGTACGAGCAGTACTTC.

The chain joins TRBV19 to TRBJ2-1, with D perhaps TRBD1 (5 bases). Germline values: CDR1 LNHDA, CDR2 SQIVND (reference sequence). The ends were cut back, 1 base at V and 0 bases at J, with 10 bases in the middle. This CDR3 region has 16 residues. CDR3 sequence (DNA): TGTGCCAGTAGTATAGGAACAGGCAGCTCCTACAATGAGCAGTTCTTC. This gives the protein CASSIGTGSSYNEQFF.

The V and J genes are TRBV18 and TRBJ2-7, with D hard to call. V was trimmed by 3 bases and J by 2 bases, leaving 8 bases between them. The CDR3 contains 13 residues. Germline V gene lookup returns CDR1 KGHSH and CDR2 LQKENI. CDR3 DNA: TGTGCCAGCTCACCCACAGAGACCTACGAGCAGTACGTC. Protein sequence: CASSPTETYEQYV.

The chain employs TRBV19 and TRBJ2-7; D might be TRBD1 (8 bases). V dropped 4 bases and J dropped 2 bases, with 12 bases sitting between them. The germline V gene encodes CDR1 LNHDA and CDR2 SQIVND (reference sequence). The CDR3 contains 14 residues. The CDR3 sequence: CASSNRGRAYEQYF. DNA of the CDR3: TGTGCCAGTAGTAACAGGGGGAGGGCCTACGAGCAGTACTTC.

The chain is built from TRBV12-3 or TRBV12-4 and TRBJ2-5; 8 nucleotides agree with TRBD1. CDR3 length: 13 residues. V lost 8 bases and J lost 5; bases outside the gene matches: 7. The CDR3, as DNA: TGTGCCAGCGAATTTACAGGGGGGGAGACCCAGTACTTC. This codes for CASEFTGGETQYF.

This clone was seen once. Its ends do not fully match the called genes, so a read error is possible. The chain is built from TRBV6-5 and TRBJ2-7; TRBD1 agrees at 9 bases. CDR1 and CDR2 (germline): MNHEY, SVGAGI. The CDR3 totals 14 residues. The CDR3 nucleotides read TGTGCCAGCAGCGTCCGGGACAGGGCCTACGGGCAGTACTTC. Encoded protein: CASSVRDRAYGQYF.

The chain couples TRBV12-3 or TRBV12-4 to TRBJ1-1; 9 bases fit TRBD1. Losses at the gene ends were 4 bases for V and 7 bases for J; bases not matched to a gene: 1. The CDR3 is 12 amino acids. DNA for the CDR3: TGTGCCAGCAGTTGGACAGGGGATGAAGCTTTCTTT. Amino acid sequence: CASSWTGDEAFF.

J is TRBJ2-1 and V is TRBV7-3; D might be TRBD2 (7 bases). Germline V CDR1 and CDR2: SGHTA, FQGTGA. This CDR3 has 15 residues. V was shortened by 5 bases and J by 7 bases, with 18 bases between the two germline ends. The CDR3, as DNA: TGTGCCAGCAGCAGGGGGGGTAGCGGTAAGAATGAGCAGTTCTTC. It translates to CASSRGGSGKNEQFF.

The rearrangement uses TRBV7-3 and TRBJ2-3; D gene unclear. V was shortened by 5 bases and J by 4 bases, with 10 bases between the two germline ends. Per germline, CDR1 SGHTA and CDR2 FQGTGA. The CDR3 covers 13 residues. The CDR3 loop reads CASSLGLADTQYF. Written as DNA, the CDR3 is TGTGCCAGCAGCCTAGGATTGGCAGATACGCAGTATTTT.

The chain couples TRBV12-3 or TRBV12-4 to TRBJ1-5; D is possibly TRBD1 (6 bases). With 4 bases removed from V and 5 bases from J, the gap between germline ends came to 9 bases. The CDR3 has 13 residues. The CDR3 DNA follows: TGTGCCAGCAGTTCGGGGGGCCATCAGCCCCAGCATTTT. Translating gives CASSSGGHQPQHF.

The chain has TRBV30 and TRBJ1-4, with D maybe TRBD1 (6 bases). V was shortened by 3 bases and J by 6 bases, with 14 bases between the two germline ends. Germline CDR1 is GTSNPN and CDR2 is SVGIG (reference sequence). This CDR3 comprises 14 residues. The CDR3 sequence is CAWRQTGRDEKLFF. CDR3 bases: TGTGCCTGGAGACAAACAGGGAGGGATGAAAAACTGTTTTTT.

The chain carries TRBV25-1 and TRBJ2-3, with 7 bases aligning to TRBD1. This CDR3 is 15 amino acids long. Germline V CDR1 and CDR2: MGHDK, SYGVNS. V dropped 3 bases and J dropped 1; count of bases not matched to a gene: 4. CDR3 in DNA: TGTGCCAGCAGTGAGACAGGGTTGGGCACAGATACGCAGTATTTT. It codes for CASSETGLGTDTQYF.

The chain uses TRBV3-1 (or the pseudogene TRBV3-2) and TRBJ1-2; D uncertain. The CDR3 length is 11 residues. CDR1 is LGHDT, CDR2 YNNKEL, per germline (reference sequence). Trimming removed 3 bases at V and 12 bases at J, with 11 bases between. The CDR3 here is CASSQLSEHTF. CDR3 coding DNA: TGTGCCAGCAGCCAGTTATCGGAGCACACCTTC.

The V call is TRBV3-1 (or the pseudogene TRBV3-2), the J call TRBJ2-1; the match to TRBD2 covers 15 bases. The CDR3 is 15 amino acids. Per germline, CDR1 LGHDT and CDR2 YNNKEL (reference sequence). V trimming: 8 bases; J trimming: 9 bases; junction bases outside the gene matches: 8. In nucleotides, the CDR3 is TGTGCCAGCCTCCCGGGACTAGCGGGAGGCGGTGAGCAGTTCTTC. This encodes CASLPGLAGGGEQFF.

V gene TRBV21-1 combines with J gene TRBJ1-4. TRBV21-1 is a recognized pseudogene. The CDR3 runs to 15 residues. CDR3 bases: TGTGCCACCCAAATTAGCGACGGTCTCGGCGAAAAACTGTTTTTT. Its translation is CATQISDGLGEKLFF.

This rearrangement joins TRBV12-5 to TRBJ2-2; a possible D gene is TRBD1 (6 bases). The germline V gene has CDR1 LGHNT and CDR2 FRNRAP. This CDR3 is 15 amino acids long. V shed 0 bases and J shed 4 bases, with 9 bases lying between them. The CDR3 sequence is CASGLVQGITGELFF. The CDR3 DNA sequence: TGTGCTAGTGGTTTGGTACAGGGTATCACCGGGGAGCTGTTTTTT.

The chain has TRBV4-2 and TRBJ1-5; a possible D gene is TRBD1 (5 bases). Germline CDR1 is LGHNA and CDR2 is YNFKEQ. This CDR3 has 15 amino acids. The ends were cut back, 0 bases at V and 3 bases at J, with 9 bases in the middle. The DNA of the CDR3 is TGTGCCAGCAGCCAAGATCAAGGGGTCAATCAGCCCCAGCATTTT. It translates to CASSQDQGVNQPQHF.

V usage is TRBV12-3 or TRBV12-4 and J usage is TRBJ1-2; no clear D gene. V gave up 10 bases and J gave up 0 bases, with 12 bases separating them. CDR3 length equals 13 residues. The CDR3 DNA reads as TGTGCCACGTTCAGGTTAGCTAACTATGGCTACACCTTC. This translates into CATFRLANYGYTF.

The rearrangement joins TRBV19 to TRBJ1-2; D is undetermined. The germline V gene encodes CDR1 LNHDA and CDR2 SQIVND (reference sequence). This CDR3 has 12 amino acids. V lost 11 bases and J 4 bases, leaving 14 bases between the germline ends. DNA of the CDR3: TGTGCCGCCCTGAGACCGGGCTATGGCTACACCTTC. This sequence encodes CAALRPGYGYTF.

The rearrangement joins TRBV9 to TRBJ2-5; D call uncertain. The CDR3 totals 15 residues. Germline V gene lookup returns CDR1 SGDLS and CDR2 YYNGEE. The germline V and J ends were trimmed by 0 bases and 2 bases, with 11 bases remaining between them. The CDR3 sequence: CASSVASGWQETQYF. DNA of the CDR3: TGTGCCAGCAGCGTAGCTTCGGGTTGGCAAGAGACCCAGTACTTC.

This clone has just a few counts. This sequence joins TRBV5-5 and TRBJ1-5; D may be TRBD1 (5 bases). This CDR3 is 16 amino acids long. V was shortened by 0 bases and J by 3 bases, with 13 bases between the two germline ends. Germline assignment: CDR1 SGHKS and CDR2 YYEKEE (reference sequence). The CDR3, as DNA: TGTGCCAGCAGCTTGGGGACACAACTTCTCAATCAGCCCCAGCATTTT. Encoded protein: CASSLGTQLLNQPQHF. The full variable domain, completed using reference TRBV5-5 and TRBJ1-5, is DAGVTQSPTHLIKTRGQQVTLRCSPISGHKSVSWYQQVLGQGPQFIFQYYEKEERGRGNFPDRFSARQFPNYSSELNVNALLLGDSALYLCASSLGTQLLNQPQHFGDGTRLSIL.

CDR3 region: CASIYPQGPESPLHF. The CDR3 nucleotides read TGTGCCAGCATCTATCCACAGGGTCCGGAGTCACCCCTCCACTTT. The chain combines TRBV21-1 with TRBJ1-6; TRBD1 was called by the table and not checked on the DNA. TRBV21-1 constitutes a pseudogene. The CDR3 has 15 residues.

This chain connects TRBV18 to TRBJ1-2, with 12 bases lining up with TRBD1. Losses at the gene ends were 5 bases for V and 3 bases for J; bases not matched to a gene: 10. This CDR3 is 17 amino acids long. CDR1 is KGHSH and CDR2 is LQKENI in the germline V gene. DNA of the CDR3: TGTGCCAGCTCAAGCCGGGACAGGGGGCCCGCCGACTATGGCTACACCTTC. Protein sequence: CASSSRDRGPADYGYTF.

V and J are TRBV7-6 and TRBJ2-5, with D possibly matching TRBD1 (5 bases). V gave up 5 bases and J gave up 5 bases, with 9 bases separating them. There are 12 residues in the CDR3. CDR1 is SGHVS and CDR2 is FNYEAQ in the germline V gene. CDR3 coding DNA: TGTGCCAGCAGCCTAAAGGGGGAGACCCAGTACTTC. Translating it yields CASSLKGETQYF.

The chain is built from TRBV24-1 and TRBJ1-2; D is perhaps TRBD1 (5 bases). V shed 5 bases and J shed 4 bases, with 22 bases lying between them. CDR1 is KGHDR, CDR2 SFDVKD, per germline. This CDR3 spans 17 amino acids. The CDR3 region is CATSATGGGPEGYGYTF. The CDR3 nucleotides are TGTGCCACCAGTGCAACCGGGGGGGGTCCCGAGGGCTATGGCTACACCTTC.